This T cell receptor (beta chain) came from a study of tumor and adjacent non-tumor tissue in lung cancer. RNA was extracted from bulk tissue without any cell sorting. Three rounds of nested PCR, following a modified ARM-PCR protocol, produced the TCRbeta library. A single record per CDR3 protein comes from TCRdb applying MiXCR to the multiplex PCR reads. The repertoire consists of under 95,000 distinct CDR3 sequences, with around three fifths occurring once and the leading ten covering 15%. The CDR3 has 14 residues. From germline, CDR1 is MDHEN and CDR2 SYDVKM. A word on this clonotype: The junction does not match germline at one end; this may be a read error.

The sample was lung tumor tissue. The chain couples TRBV28 to TRBJ1-2; D ambiguous. The receptor was isolated from an older man with non-small cell lung cancer. Here the CDR3 reads CISSLWKGAYGYTF. The CDR3 DNA follows: TGTATCAGCAGTTTATGGAAGGGAGCCTATGGCTACACGTTC.